Presented here are 25 T cell receptor beta chains from one specimen sequenced in a study of cytomegalovirus exposure and HLA in healthy donors listed by TCRdb under 2017. Library preparation used the immunoSEQ multiplex PCR assay. What TCRdb holds here is the immuneACCESS table cut down to in-frame rearrangements. Part of the clones is not present; checked against another copy, under half of the missing clones reflect an unresolved V gene, and the others are unexplained. This sample comprises 100,000 to 130,000 clones, approximately 85% of them detected only once. Together, the top ten hold about 2.9% of the sample. The sample taken for sequencing was PBMCs. Source of these receptors: a woman between 18 and 29 years old in good health and CMV-seronegative.

The chain has TRBV9 and TRBJ2-7; D ambiguous. Trimming stripped 2 bases from V and 6 bases from J, with 3 bases between. Germline CDR1 is SGDLS and CDR2 is YYNGEE. The CDR3 runs 10 residues. The CDR3 nucleotides read TGTGCCAGCAGCGTTATCGAGCAGTACTTC. Amino acids: CASSVIEQYF.

The chain employs TRBV5-8 and TRBJ1-2; the D gene is possibly TRBD1 (5 bases). Germline values: CDR1 SGHTS, CDR2 YDEGEE. V was trimmed by 4 bases and J by 4 bases, leaving 17 bases between them. This CDR3 is 15 amino acids long. This CDR3 reads CASSPGVIHTYGYTF. The CDR3 nucleotides are TGTGCCAGCAGCCCGGGGGTGATACATACCTATGGCTACACCTTC. Together with reference TRBV5-8 and TRBJ1-2, the CDR3 gives the full variable domain: EAGVTQSPTHLIKTRGQQATLRCSPISGHTSVYWYQQALGLGLQFLLWYDEGEERNRGNFPPRFSGRQFPNYSSELNVNALELEDSALYLCASSPGVIHTYGYTFGSGTRLTVV.

This clone showed up just a few times. V usage is TRBV23-1 and J usage is TRBJ2-7, with 10 bases that match TRBD2. TRBV23-1 carries the ORF label, with uncertain function. This CDR3 comprises 16 residues. Trimming cost V 3 bases and J 3 bases; bases outside gene matches: 8. CDR3 nucleotide sequence: TGCGCCAGCAGTCATCCGAGCGGGGGGGCTTTCTACGAGCAGTACTTC. Translated: CASSHPSGGAFYEQYF.

The chain links TRBV9 to TRBJ1-2, with a possible D match to TRBD1 (6 bases). Germline V lookup: CDR1 SGDLS, CDR2 YYNGEE. This CDR3 spans 14 amino acids. V was pared by 3 bases and J by 4 bases, with 13 bases between. This CDR3 reads CASSDGQTFYGYTF. The CDR3 bases are TGTGCCAGCAGCGATGGACAGACCTTCTATGGCTACACCTTC.

The CDR3 DNA sequence: TGTGCCAGCATCCCGGGGGGGGGAAAGAATGAGCAGTTCTTC. Encoded protein: CASIPGGGKNEQFF. V and J are TRBV27 and TRBJ2-1; 8 bases match TRBD2. This CDR3 is built from 14 residues. V shed 7 bases and J 7 bases; nucleotides not matched to a gene: 9. Germline lookup yields CDR1 MNHEY and CDR2 SMNVEV (reference sequence).

The chain carries TRBV5-1 and TRBJ2-5; TRBD2 agrees at 8 bases. Germline values: CDR1 SGHRS, CDR2 YFSETQ. The J segment lost 2 bases and the V segment lost 2 bases, leaving 8 bases of the junction unmatched. The CDR3 totals 16 residues. The CDR3 here is CASSFQIAGSQETQYF. The CDR3, as DNA: TGCGCCAGCAGCTTTCAGATAGCGGGGAGTCAAGAGACCCAGTACTTC.

The V call is TRBV5-1, the J call TRBJ1-1; 8 bases are shared with TRBD1. With 4 bases clipped from V and 0 bases from J, the junction kept 8 bases outside the gene matches. The CDR3 totals 16 residues. Germline values: CDR1 SGHRS, CDR2 YFSETQ. The CDR3 loop is CASSHGTGLMNTEAFF. The CDR3 region has the DNA TGCGCCAGCAGCCACGGGACAGGTCTTATGAACACTGAAGCTTTCTTT. The full variable domain, completed using reference TRBV5-1 and TRBJ1-1, is KAGVTQTPRYLIKTRGQQVTLSCSPISGHRSVSWYQQTPGQGLQFLFEYFSETQRNKGNFPGRFSGRQFSNSRSEMNVSTLELGDSALYLCASSHGTGLMNTEAFFGQGTRLTVV.

The chain uses TRBV28 and TRBJ2-7, with no clear D. V lost 6 bases, J lost 1 base, and 13 bases lay in between. Germline values: CDR1 MDHEN, CDR2 SYDVKM. The CDR3 runs 14 residues. The CDR3 reads CASRPAAGSYEQYF. CDR3 sequence (DNA): TGTGCCAGCAGACCTGCGGCCGGGTCCTACGAGCAGTACTTC.

The chain carries TRBV13 and TRBJ2-1, with 7 bases aligning to TRBD2. Germline V CDR1 and CDR2: PRHDT, FYEKMQ (reference sequence). V lost 5 bases to trimming and J lost 2 bases; unmatched junction nucleotides: 9. The CDR3 loop spans 16 amino acids. CDR3 bases: TGTGCCAGCAGCAGCAGCGGGGACCGCGCCTACAATGAGCAGTTCTTC. Translated, it gives CASSSSGDRAYNEQFF.

The chain uses TRBV7-2 and TRBJ1-1; no clear D gene. The CDR3 totals 14 residues. V was pared by 5 bases and J by 2 bases, with 12 bases between. Germline V gives CDR1 SGHTA, CDR2 FQGNSA. CDR3 sequence (DNA): TGTGCCAGCAGCGAAGATGGCACCAACACTGAAGCTTTCTTT. Translating it yields CASSEDGTNTEAFF.

This clone showed up just once. J is TRBJ2-3 and V is TRBV7-9; possibly TRBD1 for D (6 bases). The CDR3 covers 14 residues. Trimming stripped 5 bases from V and 0 bases from J, with 9 bases between. The V gene's germline CDR1 is SEHNR and CDR2 FQNEAQ (reference sequence). As DNA, the CDR3 is TGTGCCAGCAGCCGGGACACCAGCACAGATACGCAGTATTTT. It codes for CASSRDTSTDTQYF.

The chain carries TRBV30 and TRBJ2-5, with a tentative D call TRBD1 (5 bases). The length of the CDR3 is 16 residues. V was trimmed by 0 bases and J by 5 bases, leaving 19 bases between them. Germline lookup yields CDR1 GTSNPN and CDR2 SVGIG (reference sequence). CDR3 DNA sequence: TGTGCCTGGAGTGTAGTCCCAGGGAACGGTTGGGAGACCCAGTACTTC. This translates into CAWSVVPGNGWETQYF.

V and J are TRBV5-4 and TRBJ2-3; weak D call: TRBD2 (7 bases). Deletions cut 4 bases from V and 2 bases from J, with 14 bases between. The CDR3 contains 15 residues. Germline CDR1 reads SGHNT; CDR2 reads YYREEE (reference sequence). CDR3 coding DNA: TGTGCCAGCAGCGAGGGGGGGCCTTACACAGATACGCAGTATTTT. Its translation is CASSEGGPYTDTQYF.

CDR3 in amino acids: CASSSSFPGTGSAFF. The CDR3 DNA reads as TGTGCCAGCAGTTCATCCTTTCCCGGGACAGGGAGCGCTTTCTTT. The gene calls are TRBV27 and TRBJ1-1; 9 positions agree with TRBD1. Germline CDR1 is MNHEY and CDR2 is SMNVEV (reference sequence). V shed 4 bases, J shed 11 bases, and the junction held 14 bases outside the gene matches. The CDR3 is 15 residues long.

The chain is built from TRBV7-3 and TRBJ2-3, with 8 bases that match TRBD2. CDR3 length: 14 residues. The J segment lost 5 bases and the V segment lost 5 bases, leaving 6 bases of the junction unmatched. CDR1 is SGHTA and CDR2 is FQGTGA in the germline V gene. The CDR3 spells CASSPGGGVDTQYF. The DNA of the CDR3 is TGTGCCAGCAGCCCGGGGGGGGGTGTAGATACGCAGTATTTT.

This chain links TRBV5-5 with TRBJ1-2, with TRBD1 matching over 7 bases. V trimming: 4 bases; J trimming: 2 bases; junction bases outside the gene matches: 14. The germline V gene encodes CDR1 SGHKS and CDR2 YYEKEE (reference sequence). This CDR3 is 17 amino acids long. The CDR3 coding sequence is TGTGCCAGCAGCCCCTTCGCTCGACAGGGACAGAACTATGGCTACACCTTC. As protein: CASSPFARQGQNYGYTF.

This rearrangement joins TRBV6-5 to TRBJ1-6, with unresolved D. The CDR3 runs to 14 residues. Trimming took 6 bases from V and 3 from J, leaving 9 bases between them. Per the germline V gene, CDR1 is MNHEY and CDR2 is SVGAGI. CDR3 nucleotides: TGTGCCAGCAGCAGGAAGAACTATAATTCACCCCTCCACTTT. It specifies CASSRKNYNSPLHF.

The V gene is TRBV27, the J gene TRBJ2-5; TRBD1 matches at 8 bases. From germline, CDR1 is MNHEY and CDR2 SMNVEV (reference sequence). The trim removed 5 bases at V and 4 bases at J, leaving 3 bases unmatched. This CDR3 spans 13 amino acids. CDR3 sequence (DNA): TGTGCCAGCAGTCAGGGGGCCGTAGAGACCCAGTACTTC. As protein: CASSQGAVETQYF.

The gene calls are TRBV30 and TRBJ1-4; D not resolved. CDR1 is GTSNPN, CDR2 SVGIG, per germline (reference sequence). This CDR3 is 13 amino acids long. Trimming stripped 6 bases from V and 4 bases from J, with 12 bases between. The CDR3 sequence: CACHRENNEKLFF. In nucleotides, the CDR3 is TGTGCCTGTCACCGGGAGAATAATGAAAAACTGTTTTTT.

The rearrangement joins TRBV7-9 to TRBJ2-5, with D maybe TRBD1 (6 bases). This CDR3 has 13 amino acids. V was pared by 3 bases and J by 5 bases, with 10 bases between. In germline, CDR1 is SEHNR, CDR2 FQNEAQ (reference sequence). CDR3 region: CASSLQGRETQYF. CDR3 coding DNA: TGTGCCAGCAGCTTGCAGGGGCGGGAGACCCAGTACTTC.

The chain combines TRBV18 with TRBJ1-5, with 7 bases fitting TRBD1. The CDR3 contains 17 residues. Germline V gene lookup returns CDR1 KGHSH and CDR2 LQKENI. V shed 1 base, J shed 5 bases, and the junction held 11 bases outside the gene matches. CDR3 residues: CASSPRAGGMKDQPQHF. DNA for the CDR3: TGTGCCAGCTCACCACGGGCAGGGGGGATGAAGGATCAGCCCCAGCATTTT.

Only a few counts were recorded for this clone. The rearrangement uses TRBV7-3 and TRBJ2-2; 8 bases are shared with TRBD1. Germline CDR1 SGHTA, CDR2 FQGTGA. The CDR3 is 15 residues long. J was trimmed by 2 bases and V by 5 bases; bases with no gene match: 4. In DNA, the CDR3 is TGTGCCAGCAGCCCGGGACAGGTTAACACCGGGGAGCTGTTTTTT. Protein product: CASSPGQVNTGELFF.

The chain recombines TRBV27 with TRBJ1-6; 7 nucleotides agree with TRBD1. The length of the CDR3 is 15 residues. CDR1 is MNHEY, CDR2 SMNVEV, per germline (reference sequence). Unmatched junction bases numbered 8, after V lost 6 bases and J lost 6 bases. CDR3 in amino acids: CASSRQGNGNSPLHF. CDR3 in DNA: TGTGCCAGCAGCAGACAGGGAAACGGTAATTCACCCCTCCACTTT.

The rearrangement uses TRBV7-9 and TRBJ2-3, with 7 bases that match TRBD2. In germline, CDR1 is SEHNR, CDR2 FQNEAQ (reference sequence). Trimming at V came to 7 bases and at J to 2 bases, leaving 9 bases not matched to a gene. This CDR3 spans 15 amino acids. CDR3 residues: CASKSSGAFTDTQYF. CDR3 DNA sequence: TGTGCCAGCAAATCGAGCGGGGCGTTCACAGATACGCAGTATTTT.

The rearrangement links TRBV5-1 to TRBJ1-2; a possible D gene is TRBD1 (6 bases). V lost 2 bases, J lost 8 bases, and 16 bases lay in between. There are 14 residues in the CDR3. Germline CDR1 and CDR2: SGHRS and YFSETQ. CDR3 sequence (DNA): TGCGCCAGCAGCTTTTTAGGGGGTCGGGAAGGCTACACCTTC. Protein product: CASSFLGGREGYTF.